The rows below give T cell receptor beta chains drawn from one sample of a study of spatial heterogeneity in lung cancer. MiXCR, applied by TCRdb to the 5' RACE reads, yields one record per CDR3 protein. The sample gives 1,000 to 1,500 distinct CDR3 sequences, 25% to 35% of which show up once; roughly 30% is in the top ten. The material was PBMCs, obtained at follow-up. The receptor source for this set is a male donor with early-stage non-small cell lung cancer. The CDR3 runs from the conserved cysteine through the conserved F or W. Each record gives: J gene, V gene, clone size, D gene, CDR3 protein, CDR3 DNA. A D gene is named only where the DNA matches it firmly. Clone size is given for some rows only: seen once, a few or many times, or a class if the clone is expanded.

>TRBJ2-5|TRBV29-1|large|TRBD1
CSLGTALQETQYF
TGCAGCCTCGGGACAGCACTCCAAGAGACCCAGTACTTC
>TRBJ1-4|TRBV7-6|many|.
CASSQSPGANEKLFF
TGTGCCAGCAGCCAAAGTCCTGGGGCTAATGAAAAACTGTTTTTT
>TRBJ2-7|TRBV27|medium-sized|TRBD2
CASSPLAGGPYEQYF
TGTGCCAGCAGTCCCCTAGCGGGAGGTCCCTACGAGCAGTACTTC
>TRBJ2-7|TRBV5-8|.|TRBD2
CASSPEAGKGNYEQYF
TGTGCCAGCAGCCCGGAAGCGGGAAAGGGGAACTACGAGCAGTACTTC
>TRBJ2-5|TRBV6-5|.|TRBD1
CASRTGLKTQYF
TGTGCCAGCAGGACAGGGTTGAAGACCCAGTACTTC
>TRBJ1-1|TRBV29-1|medium-sized|.
CSVEVQGNTEAFF
TGCAGCGTTGAAGTACAGGGGAACACTGAAGCTTTCTTT
>TRBJ2-1|TRBV6-2/TRBV6-3|large|TRBD1
CASSDTPGTSEGASSYNEQFF
TGTGCCAGCAGTGACACGCCCGGGACAAGTGAGGGGGCTAGCTCCTACAATGAGCAGTTCTTC
>TRBJ2-1|TRBV7-8|few|.
CASSQGGAGETEQFF
TGTGCCAGCAGTCAGGGGGGTGCGGGAGAGACTGAGCAGTTCTTC
>TRBJ2-1|TRBV23-1|few|.
CASSHPWPTGRSEQFF
TGCGCCAGCAGTCACCCCTGGCCAACGGGTCGCAGTGAGCAGTTCTTC
>TRBJ2-2|TRBV28|few|TRBD2
CASSVTSASGELFF
TGTGCCAGCAGTGTGACTAGCGCCTCCGGGGAGCTGTTTTTT
>TRBJ2-2|TRBV10-3|few|.
CAISEVSLNTGELFF
TGTGCCATCAGTGAGGTATCACTTAACACCGGGGAGCTGTTTTTT
>TRBJ2-2|TRBV23-1|.|.
CASIILRALGTGELFF
TGCGCCAGCATTATACTCCGGGCTCTGGGCACCGGGGAGCTGTTTTTT
>TRBJ2-1|TRBV6-5|large|TRBD2
CASSYSSNVAGAYNEQFF
TGTGCCAGCAGTTACTCGAGTAATGTAGCGGGGGCCTACAATGAGCAGTTCTTC
>TRBJ2-3|TRBV20-1|many|.
CSAGGGTDTQYF
TGCAGTGCTGGCGGGGGCACAGATACGCAGTATTTT
>TRBJ2-1|TRBV10-3|.|.
CAISESREQFF
TGTGCCATCAGTGAGTCTAGGGAGCAGTTCTTC
>TRBJ2-5|TRBV28|few|.
CASSWGFQETQYF
TGTGCCAGCAGTTGGGGCTTCCAAGAGACCCAGTACTTC
>TRBJ1-6|TRBV7-9|large|TRBD1
CASSLARTGGSYNSPLHF
TGTGCCAGCAGCTTAGCGCGAACAGGGGGCTCGTATAATTCACCCCTCCACTTT
>TRBJ2-6|TRBV2|medium-sized|TRBD2
CARMDRGGRVPTSSGANVLTF
TGTGCCAGGATGGACCGGGGGGGCCGGGTCCCGACGAGCTCTGGGGCCAACGTCCTGACTTTC
>TRBJ2-2|TRBV24-1|.|.
CASRDGNTGELFF
TGTGCCTCCCGGGACGGGAACACCGGGGAGCTGTTTTTT
>TRBJ1-2|TRBV7-2|.|.
CASSLAGHTGYTF
TGTGCCAGCAGCTTAGCGGGACATACGGGCTACACCTTC
>TRBJ2-7|TRBV20-1|.|.
CSARDQSSYEQYF
TGCAGTGCTAGAGATCAGTCCTCCTACGAGCAGTACTTC
>TRBJ2-7|TRBV20-1|medium-sized|.
CSAARAAGDEQYF
TGCAGTGCTGCGCGGGCAGCGGGCGACGAGCAGTACTTC
>TRBJ2-1|TRBV20-1|.|.
CSAPDLTLNNEQFF
TGCAGTGCCCCCGACCTGACTCTAAACAATGAGCAGTTCTTC
>TRBJ2-7|TRBV6-5|large|.
CASSTLYEQYF
TGTGCCAGCAGTACCCTCTACGAGCAGTACTTC
>TRBJ2-7|TRBV14|large|.
CASSQDYEQYF
TGTGCCAGCAGCCAAGATTACGAGCAGTACTTC
>TRBJ2-7|TRBV5-8|large|.
CASSFSSSWFYLSYEQYF
TGTGCCAGCAGCTTTTCTTCTTCGTGGTTTTACCTCTCCTACGAGCAGTACTTC
>TRBJ2-1|TRBV30|.|.
CAWSATRDNEQFF
TGTGCCTGGAGTGCCACAAGGGACAATGAGCAGTTCTTC
>TRBJ1-2|TRBV5-1|large|.
CASSLASAGGVGYTF
TGCGCCAGCAGCTTGGCCAGCGCCGGAGGGGTGGGCTACACCTTC
>TRBJ2-7|TRBV10-3|.|TRBD2
CAVERERSYEQYF
TGTGCCGTCGAGCGGGAGCGCTCCTACGAGCAGTACTTC